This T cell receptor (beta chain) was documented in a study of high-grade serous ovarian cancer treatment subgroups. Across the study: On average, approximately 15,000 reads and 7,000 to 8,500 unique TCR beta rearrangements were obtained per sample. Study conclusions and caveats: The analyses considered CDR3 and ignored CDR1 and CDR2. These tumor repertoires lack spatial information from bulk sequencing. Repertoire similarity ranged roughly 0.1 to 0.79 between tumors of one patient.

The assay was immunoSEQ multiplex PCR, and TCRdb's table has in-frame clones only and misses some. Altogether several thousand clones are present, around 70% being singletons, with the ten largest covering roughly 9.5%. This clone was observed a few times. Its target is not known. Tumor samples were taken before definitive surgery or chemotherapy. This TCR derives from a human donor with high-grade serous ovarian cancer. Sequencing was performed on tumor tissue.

CDR3 nucleotides: TGTGCCAGCAGTTTACTCGGAGGCTCTGGAAACACCATATATTTT. It encodes CASSLLGGSGNTIYF. The rearrangement joins TRBV28 to TRBJ1-3; D uncertain. CDR1 MDHEN and CDR2 SYDVKM come from the germline V gene. V was clipped by 2 bases and J by 0 bases, with 8 bases between them. The CDR3 length is 15 residues.